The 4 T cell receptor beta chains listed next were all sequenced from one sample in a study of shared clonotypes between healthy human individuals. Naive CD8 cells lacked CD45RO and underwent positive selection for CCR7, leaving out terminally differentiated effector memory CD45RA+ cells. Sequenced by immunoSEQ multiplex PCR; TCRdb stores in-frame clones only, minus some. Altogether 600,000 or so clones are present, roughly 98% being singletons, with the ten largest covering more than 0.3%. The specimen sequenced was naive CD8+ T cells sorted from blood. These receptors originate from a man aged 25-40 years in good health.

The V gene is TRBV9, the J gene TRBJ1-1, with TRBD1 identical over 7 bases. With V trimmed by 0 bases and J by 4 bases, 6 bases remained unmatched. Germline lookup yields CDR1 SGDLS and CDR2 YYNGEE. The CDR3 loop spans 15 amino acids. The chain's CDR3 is CASSVAGTGATEAFF. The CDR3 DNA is TGTGCCAGCAGCGTAGCGGGAACAGGGGCCACTGAAGCTTTCTTT.

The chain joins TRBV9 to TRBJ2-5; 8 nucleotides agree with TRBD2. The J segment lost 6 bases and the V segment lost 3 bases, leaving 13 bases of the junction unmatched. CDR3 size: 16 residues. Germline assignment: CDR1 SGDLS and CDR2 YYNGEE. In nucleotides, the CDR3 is TGTGCCAGCAGCGCCACCGCCGGGACTAGGCATCAGACCCAGTACTTC. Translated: CASSATAGTRHQTQYF.

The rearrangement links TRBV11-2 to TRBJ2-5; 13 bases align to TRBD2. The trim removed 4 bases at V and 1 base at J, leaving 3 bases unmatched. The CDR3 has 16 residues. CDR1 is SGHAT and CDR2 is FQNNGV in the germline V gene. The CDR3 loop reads CASSSWTSGSQETQYF. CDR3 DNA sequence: TGTGCCAGCAGCTCTTGGACTAGCGGGAGCCAAGAGACCCAGTACTTC.

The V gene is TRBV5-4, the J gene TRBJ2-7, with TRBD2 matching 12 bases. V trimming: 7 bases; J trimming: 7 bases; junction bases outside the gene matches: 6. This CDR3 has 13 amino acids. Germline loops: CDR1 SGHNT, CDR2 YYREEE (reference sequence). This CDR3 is CASETSGGGEQYF. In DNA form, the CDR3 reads TGTGCCAGCGAGACTAGCGGGGGTGGGGAGCAGTACTTC.